This TCR beta chain originates from a study of cytomegalovirus exposure and HLA in healthy donors. Overall study results and limits: TCR clusters originating in the first cohort tended to co-occur in the approximately 120 validation repertoires, according to a later analysis.

Only in-frame clones appear in the TCRdb table, and some are missing; sequencing was by immunoSEQ multiplex PCR. The sample holds about 250,000 clones; approximately 84% are singletons and the top ten take about 12%. On this clone: The antigen is unknown.

V was pared by 0 bases and J by 7 bases, with 8 bases of the junction left unmatched. The CDR3 extends over 15 amino acids. CDR1 and CDR2 (germline): LNHDA, SQIVND (reference sequence). The sample taken for sequencing was PBMCs. The TCR was taken from a man aged 18 to 30 in good health and CMV-seropositive. The chain is built from TRBV19 and TRBJ1-2, with 7 bases that match TRBD1. For the CDR3, the DNA is TGTGCCAGTAGTATAGACCGGGACAGATACTCTGGCTACACCTTC. Encoded protein: CASSIDRDRYSGYTF.